This TCR beta chain was documented in a study of blood T cell repertoires in COVID-19. Germline CDR1 reads MGHRA; CDR2 reads YSYEKL. Trimming removed 4 bases from V and 5 bases from J; junction bases left unmatched: 8. The CDR3 spans 15 residues. This clone was seen only once. Profiled with immunoSEQ multiplex PCR; TCRdb holds only in-frame clones, not every one. Of around 230,000 clones detected, just under 85% appear once; the ten largest clones hold 15%. This clonotype was sampled from a middle-aged man who had recovered from COVID-19. The chain is built from TRBV4-1 and TRBJ2-5; 9 bases agree with TRBD1. The sample consisted of PBMCs or T cells enriched from blood (not recorded which). This chain's CDR3 is CASSPRTGDGETQYF. CDR3 DNA: TGCGCCAGCAGCCCACGGACAGGGGACGGGGAGACCCAGTACTTC.